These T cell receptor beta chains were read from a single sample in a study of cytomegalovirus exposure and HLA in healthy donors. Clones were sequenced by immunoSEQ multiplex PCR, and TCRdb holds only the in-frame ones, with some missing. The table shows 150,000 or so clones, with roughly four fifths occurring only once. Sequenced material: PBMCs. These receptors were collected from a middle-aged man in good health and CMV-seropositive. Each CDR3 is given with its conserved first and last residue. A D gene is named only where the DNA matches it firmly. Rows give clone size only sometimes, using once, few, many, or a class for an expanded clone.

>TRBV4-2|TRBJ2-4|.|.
TGTGCCAGCAGCCAAGATGGGGGAGGCATTCAGTACTTC
CASSQDGGGIQYF
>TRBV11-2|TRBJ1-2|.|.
TGTGCCAGCACCCCCGGGGGTTTGTATGGCTACACCTTC
CASTPGGLYGYTF
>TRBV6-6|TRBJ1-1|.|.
TGTGCCAGCAGTTACAGTGGCGGGGCAGCTGAAGCTTTCTTT
CASSYSGGAAEAFF
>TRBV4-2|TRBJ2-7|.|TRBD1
TGTGCCAGCAGCCTTCTCACGGGACAGACCTACGAGCAGTACTTC
CASSLLTGQTYEQYF
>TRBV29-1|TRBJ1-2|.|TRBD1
TGCAGCGTTTACGGTGGGAGACAGGGCGGGTATGGCTACACCTTC
CSVYGGRQGGYGYTF
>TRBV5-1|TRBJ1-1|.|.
TGCGCCAGCAGTCAACAGGGCGGGAACACTGAAGCTTTCTTT
CASSQQGGNTEAFF
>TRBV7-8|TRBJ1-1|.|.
TGTGCCAGCAGCTTAGACAGATCGAACACTGAAGCTTTCTTT
CASSLDRSNTEAFF
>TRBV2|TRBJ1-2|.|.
TGTGCCAGCAGAACTCGGGAGGGCAACTATGGCTACACCTTC
CASRTREGNYGYTF
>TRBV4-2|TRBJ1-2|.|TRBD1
TGTGCCAGCAGCCAACGGACAGGGGGCGTGGATGGCTACACCTTC
CASSQRTGGVDGYTF
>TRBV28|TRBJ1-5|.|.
TGTGCCAGCAGCCAAGGACAAGTTAATCAGCCCCAGCATTTT
CASSQGQVNQPQHF
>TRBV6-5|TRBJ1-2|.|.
TGTGCCAGCAGTTACTCCGGGACAAACAACTATGGCTACACCTTC
CASSYSGTNNYGYTF
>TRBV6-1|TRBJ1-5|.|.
TGTGCCAGCTGGGGAGGTAGCAATCAGCCCCAGCATTTT
CASWGGSNQPQHF
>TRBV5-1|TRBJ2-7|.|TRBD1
TGCGCCAGCAGGGACAGGCCCTCCTACGGGCAGTACTTC
CASRDRPSYGQYF
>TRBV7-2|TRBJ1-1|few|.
TGTGCCAGCAGCTTCGGTTTAAGGGGCACTGAAGCTTTCTTT
CASSFGLRGTEAFF
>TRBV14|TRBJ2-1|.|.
TGTGCCAGCAGCCAATGGGCTACCTACAATGAGCAGTTCTTC
CASSQWATYNEQFF
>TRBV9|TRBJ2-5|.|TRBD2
TGTGCCAGCAGCGAACCGGGACTACAAGAGACCCAGTACTTC
CASSEPGLQETQYF
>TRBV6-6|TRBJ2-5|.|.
TGTGCCAGCAGTTCCCAGGGGTGGGAAGCCCAGTACTTC
CASSSQGWEAQYF
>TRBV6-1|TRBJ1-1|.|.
TGTGCCAGCCAGGGCTATCTCACTGAAGCTTTCTTT
CASQGYLTEAFF
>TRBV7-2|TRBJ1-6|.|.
TGTGCCAGCAGCTTAGGGTGGCAGAATAATTCACCCCTCCACTTT
CASSLGWQNNSPLHF
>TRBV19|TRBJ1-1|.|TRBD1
TGTGCCAGTAGTACCTCCGGGACAGGGACGGCTGAAGCTTTCTTT
CASSTSGTGTAEAFF
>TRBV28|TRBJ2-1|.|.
TGTGCCAGCAGTTTCTCGGGGGTGAGCAGTGAGCAGTTCTTC
CASSFSGVSSEQFF
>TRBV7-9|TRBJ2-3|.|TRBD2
TGTTCCAGCAGCCAGCTAGCGGGGGGGCTCACAGATACGCAGTATTTT
CSSSQLAGGLTDTQYF
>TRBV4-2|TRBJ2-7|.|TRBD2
TGTGCCATCTGCAAGAGGGCTAGCGGGAGGGGTGGCTCCTACGAGCAGTACTTC
CAICKRASGRGGSYEQYF
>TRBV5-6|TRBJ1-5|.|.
TGTGCCAGCAGCTTGGGTCAGACAAATCAGCCCCAGCATTTT
CASSLGQTNQPQHF
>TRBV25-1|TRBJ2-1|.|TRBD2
TGTGCCAGCACCCTAGCGGGAGGGCCTAATGAGCAGTTCTTC
CASTLAGGPNEQFF
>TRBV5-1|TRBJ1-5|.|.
TGCGCCAGCAGCTTGGCGGGTGAGGGTCAGCCCCAGCATTTT
CASSLAGEGQPQHF
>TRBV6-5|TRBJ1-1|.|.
TGTGCCAGCAGTTACTTCATCAACACGAACACTGAAGCTTTCTTT
CASSYFINTNTEAFF
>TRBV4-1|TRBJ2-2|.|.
TGCGCCAGCAGCAAAGGGCCCCGGGGCACCGGGGAGCTGTTTTTT
CASSKGPRGTGELFF
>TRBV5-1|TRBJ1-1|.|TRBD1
TGCGCCAGCAGCTCCCGGGACAGGGGTTTCGACACTGAAGCTTTCTTT
CASSSRDRGFDTEAFF
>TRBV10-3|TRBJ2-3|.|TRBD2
TGTGCCATCAGCTTAGCGGGGGGCGCAGATACGCAGTATTTT
CAISLAGGADTQYF
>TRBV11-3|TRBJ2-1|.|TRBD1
TGTGCCAGCAGCTCTTCAAAACAGGGGTGGGGGCTATACAATGAGCAGTTCTTC
CASSSSKQGWGLYNEQFF
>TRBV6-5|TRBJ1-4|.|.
TGTGCCAGCAGTTTCGGCAGAGGCAATGAAAAACTGTTTTTT
CASSFGRGNEKLFF
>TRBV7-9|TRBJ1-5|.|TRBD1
TGTGCCAGCAGCATCACAGGGGGCAATCAGCCCCAGCATTTT
CASSITGGNQPQHF
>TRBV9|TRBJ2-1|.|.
TGTGCCAGCAGCGTAACTACAGGGCTTGGGGAGCAGTTCTTC
CASSVTTGLGEQFF
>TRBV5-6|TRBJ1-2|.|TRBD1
TGTGCCAGCAGCTTGGTAGGACAGGCCGGCTATGGCTACACCTTC
CASSLVGQAGYGYTF
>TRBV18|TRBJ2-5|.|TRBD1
TGTGCCAGCTCACCTTTGACAGGGGGCTCGGAGACCCAGTACTTC
CASSPLTGGSETQYF
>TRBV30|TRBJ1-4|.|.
TGTGCCTGGAGGACAGAGTATGAAAAACTGTTTTTT
CAWRTEYEKLFF
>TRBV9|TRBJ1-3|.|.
TGTGCCAGCAGCGAACAGGGTAACACCATATATTTT
CASSEQGNTIYF
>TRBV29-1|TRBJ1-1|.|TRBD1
TGCAGCGCTCCAAAGGGGCCAGGGGGCTTGACTGAAGCTTTCTTT
CSAPKGPGGLTEAFF
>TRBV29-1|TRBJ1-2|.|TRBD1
TGCAGCGTCCGGGACAGGATTAACTATGGCTACACCTTC
CSVRDRINYGYTF
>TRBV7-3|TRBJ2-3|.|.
TGTGCCAGCAGCTCTACTGGACTAACGGGCACAGATACGCAGTATTTT
CASSSTGLTGTDTQYF
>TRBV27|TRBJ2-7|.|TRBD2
TGTGCCAGCGGACCCTTGCGGGAGAGGTCCTACGAGCAGTACTTC
CASGPLRERSYEQYF
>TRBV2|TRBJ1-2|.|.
TGTGCCAGCTCTATCTCCTATGGCTACACCTTC
CASSISYGYTF